This is a list of T cell receptor beta chains from one sample in a study of graft-versus-host responses after intestinal transplantation. No antigens are known for them. TCRdb's copy holds only in-frame clones and misses some; the assay was immunoSEQ multiplex PCR. This sample has about 130,000 clones, with around 90% found just once. Here the sequenced sample was unstimulated CD4+ T cells sorted from spleen or lymph node cells, taken before intestinal transplant. The receptor set was obtained from a human donor who received an intestinal transplant. Both conserved end residues are part of each CDR3. A D gene is named only where the DNA matches it firmly. The size field is filled for only some rows; it gives once, few, many or a size class.

clone_size j_call v_call d_call cdr3_length cdr3_nt cdr3_aa
few TRBJ2-6 TRBV4-1 NA 16 TGCGCCAGCAGCCAGAAACCGAATACTGGGGCCAACGTCCTGACTTTC CASSQKPNTGANVLTF
NA TRBJ1-2 TRBV5-1 NA 15 TGCGCCAGCAGCTTGGGATCGGGGGCATCCTATGGCTACACCTTC CASSLGSGASYGYTF
NA TRBJ1-3 TRBV2 NA 16 TGTGCCAGCAGGGCCGATGGTGGCCTCTCTGGAAACACCATATATTTT CASRADGGLSGNTIYF
NA TRBJ1-1 TRBV7-9 NA 15 TGTGCCAGCAGCCCCTGGGACGGTCAAAACACTGAAGCTTTCTTT CASSPWDGQNTEAFF
NA TRBJ2-7 TRBV18 TRBD1 18 TGTGCCAGCTCACCTCCGGGGATCGGGACAGGGATCTTAGGCGAGCAGTACTTC CASSPPGIGTGILGEQYF
NA TRBJ1-5 TRBV6-1 NA 11 TGTGCCAGCAGTGAAGGGCAGCCCCAGCATTTT CASSEGQPQHF
NA TRBJ1-1 TRBV4-1 NA 15 TGCGCCAGCAGCCAAGAATATACAGAGACCTACGGTGCTTTCTTT CASSQEYTETYGAFF
NA TRBJ2-4 TRBV23-1 NA 15 TGCGCCAGCGGCCGGGGGGCGCAGGGCCAAAACATTCAGTACTTC CASGRGAQGQNIQYF
once TRBJ2-3 TRBV10-1 NA 13 TGCGCCAGCAGTGAGGTGGGCCCAAATACGCAGTATTTT CASSEVGPNTQYF
NA TRBJ2-7 TRBV2 NA 11 TGTGCCGGAACATCCGGAAGATCTTCAGCTTTC CAGTSGRSSAF
NA TRBJ2-3 TRBV21-1 NA 14 TGTGCCAGCAGCAAAGAAGCTGCCGGGGTTAATCGGTATTTT CASSKEAAGVNRYF
NA TRBJ1-2 TRBV19 NA 14 TGTGCCAGTAGTAACGAAGGGGTTCTCTATGGCTACACCTTC CASSNEGVLYGYTF
NA TRBJ2-3 TRBV7-9 NA 14 TGTGCCAGCAGCCCTCCTGTGGGGGCAGATACGCAGTATTTT CASSPPVGADTQYF
NA TRBJ2-7 TRBV6-1 NA 12 TGTGCCAGCAGCGTTGGGAACTACGAGCAGTACTTC CASSVGNYEQYF
once TRBJ2-7 TRBV5-6 NA 12 TGTGCCAGCAGCTTGGCCGGCAGGGGTACTGACTTC CASSLAGRGTDF
NA TRBJ1-1 TRBV7-3 NA 17 TGTGCCAGCAATTACGACACGGACCCTGGTGGAGTCACTGAAGCTTTCTTT CASNYDTDPGGVTEAFF
NA TRBJ1-1 TRBV7-9 NA 14 TGTGCCAGCAGCTTAACAGGTCGGGGGCCTGAAGCTTTCTTT CASSLTGRGPEAFF
NA TRBJ1-2 TRBV29-1 NA 12 TGCAGCGTTTTAACAGATCTCTATGGCTACACCTTC CSVLTDLYGYTF
NA TRBJ1-1 TRBV10-1 NA 13 TGCGCCAGCAGTGATCCCGACAGGACCGAAGCTTTCTTT CASSDPDRTEAFF
NA TRBJ2-7 TRBV5-1 NA 15 TGCGCCAGCAGCTTGGGCGCAGCGGCTATATACGAGCAGTACTTC CASSLGAAAIYEQYF
NA TRBJ2-7 TRBV10-3 NA 14 TGTGCCATCAGTGGACAAGGGTCTCGCTACGAGCAGTACTTC CAISGQGSRYEQYF
NA TRBJ1-5 TRBV5-6 NA 12 TGTGCCAGCAGCTTGCCGAATCAGCCCCAGCATTTT CASSLPNQPQHF
NA TRBJ2-7 TRBV5-1 TRBD1 18 TGCGCCAGCAGCTTGCCGACGGACAGGCGTGGTCCCTACTACGAGCAGTACTTC CASSLPTDRRGPYYEQYF
NA TRBJ1-3 TRBV9 TRBD1 16 TGTGCCAGCAGCGTAGGCCCAGGGGGCTCTGGAAACACCATATATTTT CASSVGPGGSGNTIYF
NA TRBJ2-5 TRBV6-1 NA 13 TGTGCCAGCAGTGCTGCGGGGAAAGAGACCCAGTACTTC CASSAAGKETQYF
NA TRBJ2-3 TRBV6-5 TRBD1 11 TGTGCCAGCAGCAGGGGGGATACGCAGTATTTT CASSRGDTQYF
NA TRBJ1-5 TRBV27 NA 13 TGTGCCAGCAGTTTCAATAGCAATCAGCCCCAGCATTTT CASSFNSNQPQHF
NA TRBJ1-4 TRBV4-1 NA 18 TGCGCCAGCAGCCAAGATACCGGGGTGGGGGCCGTCAATGAAAAACTGTTTTTT CASSQDTGVGAVNEKLFF
once TRBJ1-1 TRBV10-3 NA 15 TGTGCCATCAGTGATTGGAGGACGGACGTTACTGAAGCTTTCTTT CAISDWRTDVTEAFF
NA TRBJ1-2 TRBV28 NA 14 TGTGCCAGCAGTTTTGCAGCCTTTAACTATGGCTACACCTTC CASSFAAFNYGYTF
NA TRBJ2-7 TRBV6-5 NA 14 TGTGCCAGCAGTTACTCACATACCTCCTACGAGCAGTACTTC CASSYSHTSYEQYF
NA TRBJ2-3 TRBV7-8 TRBD2 16 TGTGCCAGCAGCTTGGGACGGGGGGTTAGCACAGATACGCAGTATTTT CASSLGRGVSTDTQYF
NA TRBJ2-7 TRBV5-1 NA 15 TGCGCCAGCAGCTTGGCTCTGACAGCGCCCTACGAGCAGTACTTC CASSLALTAPYEQYF
NA TRBJ2-3 TRBV7-8 NA 13 TGTGCCAGCAGCTACCCTAGCACAGATACGCAGTATTTT CASSYPSTDTQYF
once TRBJ1-4 TRBV5-1 TRBD1 15 TGCGCCAGCAGCAGGGACAGGTCAACTAATGAAAAACTGTTTTTT CASSRDRSTNEKLFF
NA TRBJ1-1 TRBV5-1 TRBD1 14 TGCGCCAGCAGCACCGGGACAGGGATCACTGAAGCTTTCTTT CASSTGTGITEAFF
NA TRBJ2-3 TRBV10-2 NA 15 TGCGCCAGCACCCTCACGAACAAAGGCACAGATACGCAGTATTTT CASTLTNKGTDTQYF